This section outlines one T cell receptor beta chain sequence together with its context. Its antigen remains unknown. The CDR3 contains 15 residues. V gave up 3 bases and J gave up 6 bases, with 16 bases separating them. The germline V gene encodes CDR1 MNHNS and CDR2 SASEGT. With iRepertoire HTBI primers and Arm-PCR of CDR3 regions, TCR beta libraries were built. TCRdb reanalysed the multiplex PCR reads using MiXCR and keeps one entry per CDR3 protein. The profile shows 700,000 or so distinct CDR3 sequences, about 32% of them singletons. This specimen comes from a study of regulatory T cells in long-lasting Graves disease. Whole-study findings and limits: Lower TCR diversity was seen in persistent Graves' patients than in newly diagnosed ones. Public clonotype sharing was higher in persistent than newly diagnosed patients. There was favoring of TRBV28, TRBJ1-2 and TRBJ2-5 in persistent disease.

Time point: persistent/refractory GD, antithyroid drugs over 5 years with positive TRAb. PBMC-extracted RNA yielded the TCR library. Diagnosis followed American Thyroid Association guidelines for Graves' disease. The specimen was peripheral blood mononuclear cells (PBMCs), collected when the disease was refractory, from a patient treated with antithyroid drugs. The chain is built from TRBV6-1 and TRBJ2-3, with D perhaps matching TRBD1 or TRBD2 (5 bases each). The TCR originated in a female donor with Graves disease. Here the CDR3 DNA reads TGTGCCAGCAGTGAGGGGACGGTGAATCGGGATACGCAGTATTTT. Its translation: CASSEGTVNRDTQYF.